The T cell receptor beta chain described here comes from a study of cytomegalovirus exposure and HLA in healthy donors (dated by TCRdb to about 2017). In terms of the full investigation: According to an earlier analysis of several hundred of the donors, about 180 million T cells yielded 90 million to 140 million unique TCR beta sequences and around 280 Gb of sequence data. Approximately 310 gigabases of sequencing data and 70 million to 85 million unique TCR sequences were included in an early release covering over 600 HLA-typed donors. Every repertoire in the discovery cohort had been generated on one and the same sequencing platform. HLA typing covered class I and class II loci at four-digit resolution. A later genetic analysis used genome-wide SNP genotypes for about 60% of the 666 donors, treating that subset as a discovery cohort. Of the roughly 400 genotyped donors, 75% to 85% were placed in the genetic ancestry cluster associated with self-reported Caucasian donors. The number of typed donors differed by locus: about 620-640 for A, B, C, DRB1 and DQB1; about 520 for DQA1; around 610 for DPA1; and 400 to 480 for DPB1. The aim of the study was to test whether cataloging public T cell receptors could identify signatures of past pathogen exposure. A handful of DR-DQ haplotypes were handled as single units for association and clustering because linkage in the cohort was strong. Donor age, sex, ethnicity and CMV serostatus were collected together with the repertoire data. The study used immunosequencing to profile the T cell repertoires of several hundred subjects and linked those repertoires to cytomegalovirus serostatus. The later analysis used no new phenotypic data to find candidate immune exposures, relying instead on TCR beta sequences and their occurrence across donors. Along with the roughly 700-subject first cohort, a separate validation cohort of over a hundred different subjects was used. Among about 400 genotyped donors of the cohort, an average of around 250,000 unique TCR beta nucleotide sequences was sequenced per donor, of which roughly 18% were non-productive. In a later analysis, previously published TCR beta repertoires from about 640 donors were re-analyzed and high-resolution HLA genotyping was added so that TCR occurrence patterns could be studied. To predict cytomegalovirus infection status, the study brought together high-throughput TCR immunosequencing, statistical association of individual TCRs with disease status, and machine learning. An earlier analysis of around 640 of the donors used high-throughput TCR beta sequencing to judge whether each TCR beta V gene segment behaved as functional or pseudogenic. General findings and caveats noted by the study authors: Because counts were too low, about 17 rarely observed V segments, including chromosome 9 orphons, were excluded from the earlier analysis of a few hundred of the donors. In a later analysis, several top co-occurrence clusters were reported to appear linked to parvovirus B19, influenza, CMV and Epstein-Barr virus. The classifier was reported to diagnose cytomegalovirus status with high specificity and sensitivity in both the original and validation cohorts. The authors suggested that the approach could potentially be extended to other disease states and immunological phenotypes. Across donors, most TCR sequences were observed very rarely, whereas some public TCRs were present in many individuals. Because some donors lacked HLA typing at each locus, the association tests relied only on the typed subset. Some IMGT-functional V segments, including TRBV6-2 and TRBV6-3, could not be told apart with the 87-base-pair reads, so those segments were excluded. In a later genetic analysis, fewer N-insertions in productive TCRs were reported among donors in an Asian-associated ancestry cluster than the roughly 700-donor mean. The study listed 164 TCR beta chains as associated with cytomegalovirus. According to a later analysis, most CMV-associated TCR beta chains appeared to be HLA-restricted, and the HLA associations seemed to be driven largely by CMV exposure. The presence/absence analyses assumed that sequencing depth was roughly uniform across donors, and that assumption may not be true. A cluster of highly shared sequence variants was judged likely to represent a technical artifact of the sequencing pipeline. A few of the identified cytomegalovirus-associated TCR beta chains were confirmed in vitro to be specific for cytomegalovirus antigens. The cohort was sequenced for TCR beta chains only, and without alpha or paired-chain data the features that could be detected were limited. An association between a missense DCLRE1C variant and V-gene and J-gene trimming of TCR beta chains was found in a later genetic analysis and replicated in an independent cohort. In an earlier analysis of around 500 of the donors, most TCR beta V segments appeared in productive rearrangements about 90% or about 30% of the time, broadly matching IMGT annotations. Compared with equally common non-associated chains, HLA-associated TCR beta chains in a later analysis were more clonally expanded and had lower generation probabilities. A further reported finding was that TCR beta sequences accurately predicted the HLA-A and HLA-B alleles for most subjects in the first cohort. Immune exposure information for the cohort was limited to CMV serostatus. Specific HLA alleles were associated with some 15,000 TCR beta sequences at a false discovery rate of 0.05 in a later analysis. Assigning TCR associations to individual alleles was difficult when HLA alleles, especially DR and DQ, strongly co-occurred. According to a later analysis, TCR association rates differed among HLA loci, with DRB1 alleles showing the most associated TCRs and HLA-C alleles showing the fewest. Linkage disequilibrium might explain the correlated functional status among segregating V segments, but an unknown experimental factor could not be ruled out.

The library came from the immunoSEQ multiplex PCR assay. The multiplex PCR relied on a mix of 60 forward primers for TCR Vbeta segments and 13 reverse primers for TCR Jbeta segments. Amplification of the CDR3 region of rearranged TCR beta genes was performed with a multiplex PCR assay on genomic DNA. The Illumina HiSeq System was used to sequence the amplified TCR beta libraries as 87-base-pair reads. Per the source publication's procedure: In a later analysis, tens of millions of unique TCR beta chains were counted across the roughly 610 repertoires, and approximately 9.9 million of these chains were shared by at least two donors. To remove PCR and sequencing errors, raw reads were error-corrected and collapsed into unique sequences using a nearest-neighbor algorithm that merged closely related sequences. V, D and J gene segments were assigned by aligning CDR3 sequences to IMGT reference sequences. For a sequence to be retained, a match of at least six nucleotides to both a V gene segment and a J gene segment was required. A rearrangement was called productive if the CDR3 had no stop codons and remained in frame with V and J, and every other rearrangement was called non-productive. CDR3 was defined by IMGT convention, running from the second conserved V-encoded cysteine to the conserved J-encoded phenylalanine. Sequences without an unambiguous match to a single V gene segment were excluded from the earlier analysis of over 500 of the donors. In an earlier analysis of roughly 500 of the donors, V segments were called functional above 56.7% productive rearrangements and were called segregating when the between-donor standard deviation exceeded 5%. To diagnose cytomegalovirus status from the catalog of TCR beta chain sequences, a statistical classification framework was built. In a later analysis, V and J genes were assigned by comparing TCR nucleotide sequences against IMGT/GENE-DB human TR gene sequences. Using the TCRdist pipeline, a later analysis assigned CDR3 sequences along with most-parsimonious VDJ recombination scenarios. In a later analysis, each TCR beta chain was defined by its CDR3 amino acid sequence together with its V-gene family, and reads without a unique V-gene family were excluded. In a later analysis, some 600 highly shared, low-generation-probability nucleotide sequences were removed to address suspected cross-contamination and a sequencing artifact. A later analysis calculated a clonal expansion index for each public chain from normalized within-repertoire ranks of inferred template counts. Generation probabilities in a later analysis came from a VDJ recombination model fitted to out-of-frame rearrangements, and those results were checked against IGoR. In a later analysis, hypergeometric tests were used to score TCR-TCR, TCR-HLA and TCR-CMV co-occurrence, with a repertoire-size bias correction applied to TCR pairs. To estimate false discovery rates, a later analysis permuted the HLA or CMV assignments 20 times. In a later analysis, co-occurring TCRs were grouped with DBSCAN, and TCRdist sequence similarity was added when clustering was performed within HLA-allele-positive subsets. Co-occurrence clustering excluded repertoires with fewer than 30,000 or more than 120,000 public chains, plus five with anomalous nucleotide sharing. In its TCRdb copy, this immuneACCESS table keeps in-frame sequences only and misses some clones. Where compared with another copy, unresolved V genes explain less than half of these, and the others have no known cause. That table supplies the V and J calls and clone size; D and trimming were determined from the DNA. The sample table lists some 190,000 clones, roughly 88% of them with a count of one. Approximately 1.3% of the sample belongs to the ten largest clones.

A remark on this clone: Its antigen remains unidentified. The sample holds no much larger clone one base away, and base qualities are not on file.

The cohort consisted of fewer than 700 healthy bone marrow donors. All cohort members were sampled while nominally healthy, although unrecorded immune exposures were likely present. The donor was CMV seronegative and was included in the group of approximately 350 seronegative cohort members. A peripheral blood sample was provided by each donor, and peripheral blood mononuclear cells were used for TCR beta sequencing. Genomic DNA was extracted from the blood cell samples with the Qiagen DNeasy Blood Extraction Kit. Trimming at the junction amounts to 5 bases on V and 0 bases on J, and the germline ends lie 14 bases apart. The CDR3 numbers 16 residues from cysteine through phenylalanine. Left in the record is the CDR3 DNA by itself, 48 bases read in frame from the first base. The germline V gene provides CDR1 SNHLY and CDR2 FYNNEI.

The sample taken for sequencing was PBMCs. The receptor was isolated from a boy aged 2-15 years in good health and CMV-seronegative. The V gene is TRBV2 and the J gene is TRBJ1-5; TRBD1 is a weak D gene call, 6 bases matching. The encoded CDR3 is CASSKGTPNSNQPQHF. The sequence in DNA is TGTGCCAGCAGTAAGGGGACACCAAATAGCAATCAGCCCCAGCATTTT.